This TCR beta chain is from a study of T cell responses to AZD1222 COVID-19 vaccine. Germline CDR1 and CDR2: MNHEY and SVGAGI. The length of the CDR3 is 12 residues. Trimming took off 10 bases at V and 7 bases at J, with 14 bases between the two ends. Generated by immunoSEQ multiplex PCR, the TCRdb table keeps only in-frame clones and is missing some. The sample has approximately 160,000 clones; approximately 89% are singletons. This TCR was recovered from an adult in good health. The sample was peripheral blood, taken on day 0 of AZD1222 vaccination. The chain links TRBV6-5 to TRBJ2-1, with D perhaps TRBD1 (6 bases). The CDR3 nucleotides read TGTGCCACGCTCGGTCAGGGGAATGAGCAGTTCTTC. Protein: CATLGQGNEQFF.